This T cell receptor beta chain was sequenced during a study of graft-versus-host responses after intestinal transplantation. The data were produced by immunoSEQ multiplex PCR, yet TCRdb's version contains in-frame clones alone and is incomplete. The sample lists around 37,000 clones; 75% to 90% were seen once. Germline lookup yields CDR1 MGHRA and CDR2 YSYEKL. This CDR3 is built from 20 residues. Between the trimmed V and J ends, which lost 0 bases and 0 bases, there was a span of 21 bases. Intraepithelial and lamina propria lymphocytes were freed from processed graft tissue. Specimen: ileum tissue, collected 204 days after intestinal transplant. This TCR came from a human patient who received an intestinal transplant, so some T cells may come from the graft donor. The chain carries TRBV4-1 and TRBJ2-1; the D gene is possibly TRBD2 (6 bases). DNA for the CDR3: TGCGCCAGCAGCCAAGATGCCCGGGAGATGATCAGGAGCTCCTACAATGAGCAGTTCTTC. Its protein product is CASSQDAREMIRSSYNEQFF.